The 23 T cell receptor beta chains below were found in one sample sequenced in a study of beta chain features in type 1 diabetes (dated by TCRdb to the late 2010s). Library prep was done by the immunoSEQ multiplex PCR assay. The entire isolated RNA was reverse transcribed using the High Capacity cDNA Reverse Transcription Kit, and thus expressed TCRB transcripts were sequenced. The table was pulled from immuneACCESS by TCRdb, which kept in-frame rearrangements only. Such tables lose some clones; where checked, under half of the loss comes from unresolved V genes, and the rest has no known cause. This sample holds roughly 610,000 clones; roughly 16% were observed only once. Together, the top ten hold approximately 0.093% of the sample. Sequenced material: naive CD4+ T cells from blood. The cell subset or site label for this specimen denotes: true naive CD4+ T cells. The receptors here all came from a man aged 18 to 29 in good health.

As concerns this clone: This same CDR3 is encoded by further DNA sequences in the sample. The CDR3 DNA follows: TGTGCCAGCAGCGTAGTCGGGCGGGGAAATGAGCAGTTCTTC. Amino acid sequence: CASSVVGRGNEQFF. The chain links TRBV9 to TRBJ2-1, with D perhaps matching TRBD2 (6 bases). V dropped 0 bases and J dropped 7 bases, with 11 bases sitting between them. CDR3 length: 14 residues. Per germline, CDR1 SGDLS and CDR2 YYNGEE.

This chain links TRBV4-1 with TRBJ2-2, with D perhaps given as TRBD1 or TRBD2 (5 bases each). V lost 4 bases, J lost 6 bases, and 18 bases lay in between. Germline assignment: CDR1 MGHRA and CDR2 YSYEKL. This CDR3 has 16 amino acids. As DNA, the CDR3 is TGCGCCAGCAGCCCAATAGGCAGGGAGAAGGCCGGGGAGCTGTTTTTT. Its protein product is CASSPIGREKAGELFF.

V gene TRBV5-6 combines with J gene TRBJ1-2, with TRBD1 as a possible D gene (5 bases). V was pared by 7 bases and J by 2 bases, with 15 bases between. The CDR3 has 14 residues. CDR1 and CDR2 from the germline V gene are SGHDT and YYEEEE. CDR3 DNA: TGTGCCAGCGCAGGGAACGGGTTAAACTATGGCTACACCTTC. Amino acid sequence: CASAGNGLNYGYTF. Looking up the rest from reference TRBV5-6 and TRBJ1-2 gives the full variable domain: DAGVTQSPTHLIKTRGQQVTLRCSPKSGHDTVSWYQQALGQGPQFIFQYYEEEERQRGNFPDRFSGHQFPNYSSELNVNALLLGDSALYLCASAGNGLNYGYTFGSGTRLTVV.

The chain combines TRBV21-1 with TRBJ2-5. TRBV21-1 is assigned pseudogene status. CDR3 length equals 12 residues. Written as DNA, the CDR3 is TGTGCCAGCAGTGGGACCAGAGGGACCCAGTACTTC. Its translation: CASSGTRGTQYF.

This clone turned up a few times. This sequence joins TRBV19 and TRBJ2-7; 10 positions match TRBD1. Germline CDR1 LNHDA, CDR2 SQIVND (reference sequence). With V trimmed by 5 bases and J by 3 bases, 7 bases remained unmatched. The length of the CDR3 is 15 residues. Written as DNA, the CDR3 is TGTGCCAGTAGTCCGACAGGGGGCTTCGGCTACGAGCAGTACTTC. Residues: CASSPTGGFGYEQYF.

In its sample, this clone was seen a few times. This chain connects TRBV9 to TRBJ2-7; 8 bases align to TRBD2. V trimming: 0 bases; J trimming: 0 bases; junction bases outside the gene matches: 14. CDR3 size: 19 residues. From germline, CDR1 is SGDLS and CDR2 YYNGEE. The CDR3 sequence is CASSVDGASGPLSSYEQYF. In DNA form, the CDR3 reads TGTGCCAGCAGCGTAGATGGGGCTAGCGGGCCCCTCAGCTCCTACGAGCAGTACTTC.

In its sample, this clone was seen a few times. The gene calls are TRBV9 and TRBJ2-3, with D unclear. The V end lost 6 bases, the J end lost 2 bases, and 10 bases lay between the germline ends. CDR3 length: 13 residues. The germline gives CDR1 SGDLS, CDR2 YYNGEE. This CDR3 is CASTRDDTDTQYF. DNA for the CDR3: TGTGCCAGCACCCGCGACGACACAGATACGCAGTATTTT.

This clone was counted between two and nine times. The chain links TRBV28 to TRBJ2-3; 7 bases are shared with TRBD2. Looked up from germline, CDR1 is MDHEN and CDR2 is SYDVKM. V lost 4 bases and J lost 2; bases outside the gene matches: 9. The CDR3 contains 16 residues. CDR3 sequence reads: CASSSTAGSLTDTQYF. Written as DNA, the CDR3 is TGTGCCAGCAGTTCTACAGCGGGGAGCCTCACAGATACGCAGTATTTT.

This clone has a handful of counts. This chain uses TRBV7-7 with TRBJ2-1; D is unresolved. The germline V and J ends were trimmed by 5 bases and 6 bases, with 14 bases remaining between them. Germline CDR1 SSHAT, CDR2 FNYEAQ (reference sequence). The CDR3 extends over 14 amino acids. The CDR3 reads CASSRDSWTNEQFF. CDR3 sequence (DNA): TGTGCCAGCAGCCGAGATTCTTGGACCAATGAGCAGTTCTTC.

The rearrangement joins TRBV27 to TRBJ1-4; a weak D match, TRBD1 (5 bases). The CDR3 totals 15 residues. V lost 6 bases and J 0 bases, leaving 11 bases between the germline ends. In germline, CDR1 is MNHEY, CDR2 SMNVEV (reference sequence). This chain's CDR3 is CASRRGLSTNEKLFF. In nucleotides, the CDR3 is TGTGCCAGCAGGAGGGGTTTGTCAACTAATGAAAAACTGTTTTTT. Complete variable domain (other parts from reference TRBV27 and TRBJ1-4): EAQVTQNPRYLITVTGKKLTVTCSQNMNHEYMSWYRQDPGLGLRQIYYSMNVEVTDKGDVPEGYKVSRKEKRNFPLILESPSPNQTSLYFCASRRGLSTNEKLFFGSGTQLSVL.

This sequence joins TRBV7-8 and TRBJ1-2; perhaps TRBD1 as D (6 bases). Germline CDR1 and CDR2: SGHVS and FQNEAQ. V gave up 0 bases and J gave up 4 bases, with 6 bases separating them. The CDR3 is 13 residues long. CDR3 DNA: TGTGCCAGCAGCTTAGCGGACAGCTATGGCTACACCTTC. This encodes CASSLADSYGYTF.

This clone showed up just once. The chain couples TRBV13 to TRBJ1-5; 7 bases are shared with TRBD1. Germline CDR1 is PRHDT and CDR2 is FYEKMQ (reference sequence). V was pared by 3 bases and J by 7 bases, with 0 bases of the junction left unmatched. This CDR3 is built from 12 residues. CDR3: CASSLTGQPQHF. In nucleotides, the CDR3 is TGTGCCAGCAGCTTGACAGGGCAGCCCCAGCATTTT. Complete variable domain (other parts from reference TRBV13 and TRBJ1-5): AAGVIQSPRHLIKEKRETATLKCYPIPRHDTVYWYQQGPGQDPQFLISFYEKMQSDKGSIPDRFSAQQFSDYHSELNMSSLELGDSALYFCASSLTGQPQHFGDGTRLSIL.

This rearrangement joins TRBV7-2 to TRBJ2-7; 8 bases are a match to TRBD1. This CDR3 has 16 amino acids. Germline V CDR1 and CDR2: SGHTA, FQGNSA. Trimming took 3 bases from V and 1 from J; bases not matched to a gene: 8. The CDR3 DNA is TGTGCCAGCAGCTTTTTTTCTTGGGACAGGTCCTACGAGCAGTACTTC. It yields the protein CASSFFSWDRSYEQYF.

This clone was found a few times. Written as DNA, the CDR3 is TGTGCCAGCAATAAGGGTATAGATGGCTACACCTTC. Its protein product is CASNKGIDGYTF. The chain joins TRBV9 to TRBJ1-2; D remains ambiguous. CDR1 and CDR2 from the germline V gene are SGDLS and YYNGEE. Trimming removed 6 bases at V and 6 bases at J, with 12 bases between. The CDR3 has 12 residues.

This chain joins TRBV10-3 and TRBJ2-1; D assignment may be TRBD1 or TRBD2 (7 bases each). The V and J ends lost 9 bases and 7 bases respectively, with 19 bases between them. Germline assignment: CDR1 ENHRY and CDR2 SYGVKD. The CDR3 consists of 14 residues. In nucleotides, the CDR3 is TGTGCCATAGGGGAGGGGGCGCTACGGAATGAGCAGTTCTTC. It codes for CAIGEGALRNEQFF.

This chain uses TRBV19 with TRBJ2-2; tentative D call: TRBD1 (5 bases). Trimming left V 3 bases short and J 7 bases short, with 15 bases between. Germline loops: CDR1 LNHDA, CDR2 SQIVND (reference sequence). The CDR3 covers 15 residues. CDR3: CASSIVSGSVGELFF. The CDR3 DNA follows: TGTGCCAGTAGTATTGTATCAGGGTCTGTCGGGGAGCTGTTTTTT.

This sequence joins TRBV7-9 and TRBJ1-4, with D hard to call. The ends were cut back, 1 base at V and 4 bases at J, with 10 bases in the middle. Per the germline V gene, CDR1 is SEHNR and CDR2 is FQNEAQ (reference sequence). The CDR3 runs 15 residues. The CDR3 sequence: CASSLVSRVNEKLFF. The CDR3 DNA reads TGTGCCAGCAGCTTAGTCTCTAGAGTTAATGAAAAACTGTTTTTT.

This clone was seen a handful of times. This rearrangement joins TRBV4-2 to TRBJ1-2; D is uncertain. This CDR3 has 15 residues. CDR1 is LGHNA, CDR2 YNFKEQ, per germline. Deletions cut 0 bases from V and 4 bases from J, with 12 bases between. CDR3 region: CASSQDHRALYGYTF. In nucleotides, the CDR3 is TGTGCCAGCAGCCAAGATCACCGGGCCCTCTATGGCTACACCTTC.

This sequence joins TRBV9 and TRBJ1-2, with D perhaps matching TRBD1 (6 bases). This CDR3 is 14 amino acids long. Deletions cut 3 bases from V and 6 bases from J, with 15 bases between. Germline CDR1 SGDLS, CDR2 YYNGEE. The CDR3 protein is CASSATGTMNGYTF. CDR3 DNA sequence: TGTGCCAGCAGCGCTACCGGGACAATGAATGGCTACACCTTC.

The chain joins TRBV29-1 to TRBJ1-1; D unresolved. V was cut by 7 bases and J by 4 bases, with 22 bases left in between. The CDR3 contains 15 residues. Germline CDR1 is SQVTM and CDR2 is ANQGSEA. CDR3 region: CSGGRALSGPTEAFF. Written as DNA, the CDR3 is TGCAGCGGCGGGAGGGCTTTATCCGGTCCCACTGAAGCTTTCTTT.

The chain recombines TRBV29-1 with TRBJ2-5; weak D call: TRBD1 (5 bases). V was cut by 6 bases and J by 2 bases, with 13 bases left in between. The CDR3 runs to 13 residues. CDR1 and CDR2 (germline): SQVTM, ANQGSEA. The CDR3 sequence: CSVDVGLQETQYF. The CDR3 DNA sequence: TGCAGCGTCGATGTGGGGCTTCAAGAGACCCAGTACTTC.

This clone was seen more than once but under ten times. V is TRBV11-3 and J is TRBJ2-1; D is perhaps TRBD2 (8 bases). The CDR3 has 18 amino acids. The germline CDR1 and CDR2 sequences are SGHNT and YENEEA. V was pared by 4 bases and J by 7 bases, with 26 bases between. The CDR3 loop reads CASSSKRLAQQGRNEQFF. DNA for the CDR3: TGTGCCAGCAGCTCCAAAAGACTAGCGCAACAGGGGAGGAATGAGCAGTTCTTC. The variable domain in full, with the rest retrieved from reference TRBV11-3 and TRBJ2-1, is EAGVVQSPRYKIIEKKQPVAFWCNPISGHNTLYWYLQNLGQGPELLIRYENEEAVDDSQLPKDRFSAERLKGVDSTLKIQPAELGDSAVYLCASSSKRLAQQGRNEQFFGPGTRLTVL.

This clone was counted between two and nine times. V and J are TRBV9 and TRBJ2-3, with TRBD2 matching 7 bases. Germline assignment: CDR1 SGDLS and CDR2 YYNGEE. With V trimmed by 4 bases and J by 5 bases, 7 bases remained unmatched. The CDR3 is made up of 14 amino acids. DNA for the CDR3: TGTGCCAGCAGCTCCCCCTCTAGCGGAGATACGCAGTATTTT. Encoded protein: CASSSPSSGDTQYF.